This TCR beta chain was profiled in a study of shared clonotypes between healthy human individuals. Study-wide context: Participating donors consisted of two women and a few men aged 18 to 49.

Note on this clone: Antigen specificity is unknown.

The assay used deep level. Each sorted subset replicate got 200 ng genomic DNA, approximately 27,000 genomes. The table came from immunoSEQ multiplex PCR; TCRdb's copy has only in-frame clones and leaves some out. Here the sample spans more than 2 million clones, more than 90% being singletons. Findings of the study overall: Clonotype sharing among donors was thought likely to change with sequencing depth.

V shed 4 bases and J 4 bases; nucleotides not matched to a gene: 2. Per the germline V gene, CDR1 is SQVTM and CDR2 is ANQGSEA. This CDR3 contains 14 residues. This chain joins TRBV29-1 and TRBJ2-7, with 15 bases that match TRBD2. Sequences were obtained from naive CD4+ T cells sorted from blood. Stated subset: CD45RA+ positively selected. The source of this sequence is a man aged 18 to 30 in good health. CDR3 residues: CSVGTSGRGYEQYF. The CDR3 DNA is TGCAGCGTTGGGACTAGCGGGAGGGGGTACGAGCAGTACTTC.